This section outlines one T cell receptor (beta chain) sequence together with its context. Its antigen is still unknown. Base qualities are not provided; no much larger clone lies one nucleotide away. The data were taken from a study of blood T cell repertoires in COVID-19 (dated by TCRdb to about 2020). Context from the whole study: Collaborator samples came from the United States, Italy and Spain and covered acute and convalescent phases of COVID-19. The repertoires were made available in a free public database intended to serve as a resource for research on the immune response to SARS-CoV-2. Where available, HLA class I and class II types were taken from metadata supplied by the sample provider and were not determined by assay-based typing. Deeply sampled blood TCRbeta repertoires from subjects exposed to, actively infected with, or recovered from COVID-19 were included in the dataset. The prospective study material was composed of cDNA or gDNA derived from T cells, B-cell-depleted T cells, or PBMCs. Samples came from the ongoing ImmuneRACE study (first 160 participants) plus 1,254 subjects from 6 global collaborators. A de-identified subject ID, COVID-19 status, age in years and sex were almost always included in the sample metadata.

TCRbeta CDR3 regions were amplified from genomic DNA by means of the immunoSEQ Assay, a bias-controlled multiplex PCR. The authors processed their data as follows. The number of nucleated cells in each sample was estimated from the amplification of reference gene primers within the assay. Sequence reads were collapsed and filtered to measure the absolute abundance of every unique TCRbeta CDR3 rearrangement. For each sample, productive Simpson clonality was calculated as the square root of Simpson's diversity index over productive rearrangements. TCRdb's version of the immuneACCESS table is confined to in-frame rearrangements and falls short of the full clone set. An unresolved V gene accounts for under half of the shortfall where checked; the remainder is of unknown origin. The V and J calls and clone size were taken over from that table, and D and trimming were inferred from the DNA. This sample lists 180,000 or so clones; 82% were detected once. About 11% of the sample comes from the top ten.

In the prospective study, participants were about 18 to 89 years old, resided in approximately 25 geographic areas of the United States, and were enrolled through a virtual design. In the prospective study, cohorts were assigned on the basis of participant-reported clinical history obtained from a screening survey and a study questionnaire. Recovered participants in ImmuneRACE Cohort 3 were defined by two consecutive negative NP/OP PCR tests, clearance by a healthcare professional, or resolution of symptoms. In the prospective study, mobile phlebotomists collected whole blood, serum and a nasopharyngeal or oropharyngeal swab from each participant. Additional blood draws and questionnaires over an approximately 2-month period could optionally be provided by prospective study participants. Blood samples from the prospective study were shipped frozen or at room temperature prior to DNA extraction.

Paper-wide results and their limitations: The quantity of clinical and demographic metadata differed by source and by participant and was supplied without curation.

The source is a man between 45 and 60 years old who had recovered from COVID-19. The material sequenced was PBMCs or T cells enriched from blood (not recorded which).

The encoded CDR3 is CTIAGERGLPDTQYF. The nucleotides read TGCACTATAGCGGGAGAGAGGGGCCTTCCAGATACGCAGTATTTT. The receptor chain draws on TRBV29-1 and TRBJ2-3, with 9 middle bases fitting TRBD2. The germline V gene specifies SQVTM as CDR1 and ANQGSEA as CDR2. Its CDR3 holds 15 amino acids, cysteine through phenylalanine. The kept DNA is CDR3 alone, 45 bases in frame from the first base.